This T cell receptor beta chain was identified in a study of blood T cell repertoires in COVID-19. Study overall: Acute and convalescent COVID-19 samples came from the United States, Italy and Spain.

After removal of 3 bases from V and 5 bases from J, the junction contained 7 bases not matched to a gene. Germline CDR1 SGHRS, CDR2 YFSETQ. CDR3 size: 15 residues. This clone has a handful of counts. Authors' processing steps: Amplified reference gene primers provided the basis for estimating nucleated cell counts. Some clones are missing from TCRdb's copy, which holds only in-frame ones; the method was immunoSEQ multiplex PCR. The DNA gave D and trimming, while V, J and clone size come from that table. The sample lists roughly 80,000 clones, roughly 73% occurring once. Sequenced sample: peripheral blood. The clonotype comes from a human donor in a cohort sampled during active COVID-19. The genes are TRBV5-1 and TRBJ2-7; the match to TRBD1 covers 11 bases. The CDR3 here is CASSSSDRGHNEQYF. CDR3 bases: TGCGCCAGCAGCTCCTCGGACAGGGGGCACAACGAGCAGTACTTC.